This T cell receptor beta chain was documented in a study of OX40 agonist ivuxolimab in advanced cancers. General study findings and limits: The antigen specificity of the peripheral T cells (those that were expanded) was not determined.

Clones were read by immunoSEQ multiplex PCR, and TCRdb kept only the in-frame ones, dropping some. Of around 70,000 clones in the sample, 70% to 90% were seen once. A remark on this clone: Its target is not known.

The sequencing here drew on CD4+ or CD8+ T cells sorted from blood, taken in a trial of the OX40 agonist ivuxolimab. The receptor's source is an adult with an advanced solid tumor such as melanoma, head and neck, liver or kidney cancer.

This CDR3 is CASSQGYGEVNEKLFF. The CDR3 nucleotides are TGCGCCAGCAGCCAAGGGTATGGGGAGGTTAATGAAAAACTGTTTTTT. The rearrangement joins TRBV4-1 to TRBJ1-4; D not resolved. Trimming cost V 1 base and J 4 bases, with 13 bases left between them. The CDR3 has 16 amino acids. Germline assignment: CDR1 MGHRA and CDR2 YSYEKL.